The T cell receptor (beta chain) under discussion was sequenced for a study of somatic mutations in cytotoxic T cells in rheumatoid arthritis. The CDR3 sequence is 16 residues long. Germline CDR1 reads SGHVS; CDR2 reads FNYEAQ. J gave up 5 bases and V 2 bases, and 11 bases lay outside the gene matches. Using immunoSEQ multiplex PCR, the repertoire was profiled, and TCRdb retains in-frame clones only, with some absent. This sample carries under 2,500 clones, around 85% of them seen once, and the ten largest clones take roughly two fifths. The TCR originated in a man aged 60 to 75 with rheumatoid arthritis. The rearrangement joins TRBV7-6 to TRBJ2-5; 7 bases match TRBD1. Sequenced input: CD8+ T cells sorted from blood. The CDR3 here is CASSLSSTGVMETQYF. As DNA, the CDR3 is TGTGCCAGCAGCTTATCCTCAACAGGGGTAATGGAGACCCAGTACTTC.